This TCR beta chain derives from a study of CD8+ T cells in alopecia areata. Study as a whole: Tofacitinib lasted 6 to 18 months, then 6 months off drug. General observations from the study: Many of the expanded lesional clones endured in scalp and blood while on tofacitinib.

The treatment here: oral pan-JAK inhibitor, 5-10 mg twice daily. For this clone: Antigen: not known.

The germline V gene has CDR1 SEHNR and CDR2 FQNEAQ (reference sequence). The CDR3 sequence is 13 residues long. The V end lost 4 bases, the J end lost 5 bases, and 11 bases lay between the germline ends. TCR sequencing used cDNA made by reverse transcription of extracted RNA. Clones were read by immunoSEQ multiplex PCR, and TCRdb kept only the in-frame ones, dropping some. The table lists over 200,000 clones, around 66% of them singletons. This chain links TRBV7-9 with TRBJ2-5, with D perhaps TRBD1 (5 bases). The sequencing here drew on CD4+ T cells sorted from blood, taken at week 4, from a patient treated with tofacitinib. The sequence derives from a human donor with alopecia areata. The chain's CDR3 is CASSSARGETQYF. The CDR3, as DNA: TGTGCCAGCAGCTCGGCTAGGGGTGAGACCCAGTACTTC.